Below are 20 T cell receptor beta chains sequenced from a single sample in a study of cytomegalovirus exposure and HLA in healthy donors. The study ran its PCR with 60 Vbeta and 13 Jbeta primers. Only in-frame clones appear in the TCRdb table, and some are missing; sequencing was by immunoSEQ multiplex PCR. The listing records roughly 73,000 clones. Material: PBMCs. Receptor source: a man over 45 in good health and CMV-seropositive.

The chain links TRBV27 to TRBJ2-7; 11 nucleotides align to TRBD1. V lost 5 bases, J lost 7 bases, and 7 bases stayed unmatched. This CDR3 is built from 14 residues. Germline-derived CDR1 and CDR2 are MNHEY and SMNVEV (reference sequence). CDR3: CASSPGTGGEEQYF. The CDR3, as DNA: TGTGCCAGCAGTCCCGGGACAGGGGGAGAGGAGCAGTACTTC.

This sequence joins TRBV6-6 and TRBJ1-1; D is unclear. Germline CDR1 and CDR2: MNHNY and SVGAGI (reference sequence). This CDR3 region has 13 residues. The V gene lost 6 bases and the J gene lost 2 bases, with 10 bases spanning the gap. CDR3 in DNA: TGTGCCAGCAGAGACTCTGACAACACTGAAGCTTTCTTT. Its translation: CASRDSDNTEAFF.

V gene TRBV30 combines with J gene TRBJ2-2; 7 bases agree with TRBD2. This CDR3 is 14 amino acids long. The germline CDR1 and CDR2 sequences are GTSNPN and SVGIG (reference sequence). The V and J ends lost 8 bases and 6 bases, in that order; junction bases with no gene match: 12. CDR3 nucleotide sequence: TGTGCCGTGGAGTGGGGGGGGTCGGCCGGGGAGCTGTTTTTT. Protein product: CAVEWGGSAGELFF.

This chain uses TRBV5-4 with TRBJ1-2, with a weak D call TRBD1 (6 bases). With 5 bases removed from V and 8 bases from J, the gap between germline ends came to 25 bases. From germline, CDR1 is SGHNT and CDR2 YYREEE (reference sequence). The CDR3 is 16 residues long. CDR3 residues: CASRHLSDRNPNGYTF. DNA for the CDR3: TGTGCCAGCAGACATCTCTCAGACAGGAACCCTAACGGCTACACCTTC.

This rearrangement joins TRBV19 to TRBJ2-6; the D gene is possibly TRBD1 (5 bases). V lost 4 bases and J 0 bases, leaving 22 bases between the germline ends. Germline V gene lookup returns CDR1 LNHDA and CDR2 SQIVND (reference sequence). There are 20 residues in the CDR3. DNA for the CDR3: TGTGCCAGTAGTAAAAGGGGAATCACAGGATCATCCTCTGGGGCCAACGTCCTGACTTTC. Encoded protein: CASSKRGITGSSSGANVLTF.

The CDR3 nucleotides are TGTGCCATCACTTCGGACAGGGGGAACTATGGCTACACCTTC. Encoded protein: CAITSDRGNYGYTF. The chain has TRBV10-3 and TRBJ1-2; TRBD1 agrees at 10 bases. The germline V gene has CDR1 ENHRY and CDR2 SYGVKD. V was pared by 7 bases and J by 2 bases, with 4 bases of the junction left unmatched. The CDR3 has 14 residues.

This chain connects TRBV29-1 to TRBJ1-1; 10 bases are a match to TRBD1. Germline V lookup: CDR1 SQVTM, CDR2 ANQGSEA. The trim removed 8 bases at V and 4 bases at J, leaving 7 bases unmatched. The CDR3 sequence is 13 residues long. CDR3 loop: CSLQDRGSTEAFF. The DNA for the CDR3 is TGCAGCCTCCAGGACAGGGGGAGCACTGAAGCTTTCTTT. Complete variable domain (other parts from reference TRBV29-1 and TRBJ1-1): SAVISQKPSRDICQRGTSLTIQCQVDSQVTMMFWYRQQPGQSLTLIATANQGSEATYESGFVIDKFPISRPNLTFSTLTVSNMSPEDSSIYLCSLQDRGSTEAFFGQGTRLTVV.

The chain has TRBV19 and TRBJ2-3; D not resolved. The CDR3 extends over 11 amino acids. Trimming left V 8 bases short and J 6 bases short, with 9 bases between. Germline V gives CDR1 LNHDA, CDR2 SQIVND (reference sequence). CDR3 nucleotide sequence: TGTGCCAGTGACTCCTCGGATACGCAGTATTTT. Its protein product is CASDSSDTQYF. The full variable domain, rest sourced from reference TRBV19 and TRBJ2-3, is DGGITQSPKYLFRKEGQNVTLSCEQNLNHDAMYWYRQDPGQGLRLIYYSQIVNDFQKGDIAEGYSVSREKKESFPLTVTSAQKNPTAFYLCASDSSDTQYFGPGTRLTVL.

The chain joins TRBV7-8 to TRBJ2-1; a weak D match, TRBD2 (5 bases). The CDR3 runs to 16 residues. Between the trimmed V and J ends, which lost 0 bases and 4 bases, there was a span of 13 bases. Germline V gene lookup returns CDR1 SGHVS and CDR2 FQNEAQ. CDR3 residues: CASSLASVPGYNEQFF. CDR3 nucleotide sequence: TGTGCCAGCAGCTTAGCTTCGGTCCCGGGATACAATGAGCAGTTCTTC.

The V and J genes are TRBV27 and TRBJ2-2; D is uncertain. CDR3 length equals 15 residues. CDR1 and CDR2 (germline): MNHEY, SMNVEV (reference sequence). The V end was cut by 6 bases, the J end by 4 bases, with 15 bases between. The CDR3 sequence is CASSPSARATGELFF. CDR3 nucleotide sequence: TGTGCCAGCAGCCCTAGTGCCAGAGCCACCGGGGAGCTGTTTTTT.

The rearrangement joins TRBV13 to TRBJ1-2; D possibly corresponds to TRBD1 (6 bases). Trimming took 4 bases from V and 0 from J, leaving 12 bases between them. The CDR3 runs to 15 residues. Germline assignment: CDR1 PRHDT and CDR2 FYEKMQ (reference sequence). This CDR3 reads CASSYRARANYGYTF. CDR3 bases: TGTGCCAGCAGCTACAGGGCCCGTGCTAACTATGGCTACACCTTC.

The CDR3: CASSNSGTADLYREAFF. CDR3 coding DNA: TGTGCCAGTAGTAATTCGGGGACAGCTGATTTATACCGTGAAGCTTTCTTT. The rearrangement links TRBV19 to TRBJ1-1; 7 bases fit TRBD1. The CDR3 extends over 17 amino acids. Germline V gene sequence: CDR1 LNHDA, CDR2 SQIVND (reference sequence). Germline trimming cut 4 bases from V and 7 bases from J; bases unmatched to any gene: 18.

The chain is built from TRBV27 and TRBJ1-2; maybe TRBD1 (6 bases). CDR1 is MNHEY and CDR2 is SMNVEV in the germline V gene (reference sequence). The CDR3 sequence is 18 residues long. V dropped 6 bases and J dropped 7 bases, with 30 bases sitting between them. The CDR3, as DNA: TGTGCCAGCAGCCTCAAGCCGCCGACCGGGACATTCTCTGCTGGCTACACCTTC. Translation: CASSLKPPTGTFSAGYTF.

V usage is TRBV11-2 and J usage is TRBJ1-2, with TRBD1 matching 9 bases. V gave up 6 bases and J gave up 8 bases; unmatched junction bases: 10. The CDR3 has 14 amino acids. Germline CDR1 SGHAT, CDR2 FQNNGV. The CDR3, as DNA: TGTGCCAGCAGTTGGACCGGGACAGGGAGCGGCTACACCTTC. Amino acids: CASSWTGTGSGYTF.

The chain uses TRBV2 and TRBJ2-7, with 11 positions matching TRBD1. Germline CDR1 reads SNHLY; CDR2 reads FYNNEI. Trimming at V came to 6 bases and at J to 3 bases, leaving 7 bases not matched to a gene. CDR3 length: 15 amino acids. The chain's CDR3 is CASRDGQGANYEQYF. In nucleotides, the CDR3 is TGTGCCAGCAGGGACGGACAGGGGGCTAACTACGAGCAGTACTTC.

The chain links TRBV19 to TRBJ1-1; 10 nucleotides match TRBD1. CDR1 LNHDA and CDR2 SQIVND come from the germline V gene (reference sequence). This CDR3 is built from 15 residues. J was trimmed by 4 bases and V by 5 bases; bases with no gene match: 7. CDR3 sequence: CASSDRQGATTEAFF. The CDR3 DNA follows: TGTGCCAGTAGTGATCGACAGGGGGCGACCACTGAAGCTTTCTTT.

Notes on this clone: Germline and junction disagree at one end, which may indicate a read error. The DNA for the CDR3 is TGTGCCAGCACTGAAAGCAGGGGGGAAGATACGCAGTATTTT. Translated, it gives CASTESRGEDTQYF. The chain joins TRBV6-1 to TRBJ2-3; tentatively, D is TRBD1 (7 bases). Germline V gene sequence: CDR1 MNHNS, CDR2 SASEGT. The CDR3 is made up of 14 amino acids.

This chain uses TRBV6-1 with TRBJ1-2; D gene uncertain. The V gene's germline CDR1 is MNHNS and CDR2 SASEGT. This CDR3 contains 13 residues. The V gene lost 4 bases and the J gene lost 0 bases, with 6 bases spanning the gap. Here the CDR3 reads CASSAGANYGYTF. The CDR3 region has the DNA TGTGCCAGCAGTGCCGGGGCTAACTATGGCTACACCTTC.

The chain uses TRBV19 and TRBJ1-5; perhaps TRBD1 as D (5 bases). Trimming shortened V by 8 bases and J by 7 bases, and 12 bases separated the two germline ends. CDR1 and CDR2 from the germline V gene are LNHDA and SQIVND (reference sequence). The CDR3 sequence is 12 residues long. CDR3 sequence (DNA): TGTGCCAGTTGTGAGCAGGGCCAGCCCCAGCATTTT. Its translation is CASCEQGQPQHF. The full variable domain, its missing parts supplied by reference TRBV19 and TRBJ1-5, is DGGITQSPKYLFRKEGQNVTLSCEQNLNHDAMYWYRQDPGQGLRLIYYSQIVNDFQKGDIAEGYSVSREKKESFPLTVTSAQKNPTAFYLCASCEQGQPQHFGDGTRLSIL.

The rearrangement links TRBV27 to TRBJ1-5, with a tentative D call TRBD1 (5 bases). The CDR3 is made up of 15 amino acids. Trimming took off 6 bases at V and 0 bases at J, with 12 bases between the two ends. Germline-derived CDR1 and CDR2 are MNHEY and SMNVEV (reference sequence). The CDR3 loop reads CASRTGPDSNQPQHF. The CDR3 nucleotides read TGTGCCAGCAGAACAGGTCCGGATAGCAATCAGCCCCAGCATTTT.